This T cell receptor beta chain was sequenced in a study of CD8 T cells in Susac syndrome. V was clipped by 3 bases and J by 6 bases, with 10 bases between them. Per germline, CDR1 MNHEY and CDR2 SVGAGI. This CDR3 spans 13 amino acids. The controls, all healthy donors, were matched for age and sex. While CD8+ and CD4+ T cells were isolated negatively, TEMRA cells were enriched by FACS. Random hexamers were used to reverse transcribe 0.5 to 1 ug of RNA. Amplification of the TCR beta CDR3 was carried out by immunoSEQ multiplex PCR, which spanned a total of 54 Vbeta and 13 Jbeta segments. TCRdb called the immunoSEQ multiplex PCR reads again in MiXCR, with one record for every CDR3 protein. Of about 120,000 distinct CDR3 sequences in the sample, roughly 94% were seen once.

This chain uses TRBV6-5 with TRBJ2-3, with D possibly TRBD1 on 5 matching bases. Sequenced input: CD4+ T cells from PBMCs. This TCR derives from a human donor in good health. The CDR3 region is CASSYSHRDTQYF. Written as DNA, the CDR3 is TGTGCCAGCAGTTATTCCCACAGGGATACGCAGTATTTT.